This T cell receptor beta chain originates from a study of T cells after yellow fever vaccination. TCRdb called the 5' RACE reads again in MiXCR, with one record for every CDR3 protein. The data hold about 160,000 distinct CDR3 sequences, with 9.3% observed a single time. Sequenced material: CD8+ T cells sorted from PBMCs, taken 45 days after the yellow fever booster vaccination. The TCR comes from a man younger than 35 who received the YFV17D yellow fever vaccine.

CDR3: CASSEGQPYEQYF. For the CDR3, the DNA is TGCGCCAGCAGTGAGGGACAGCCCTACGAGCAGTACTTC. The genes are TRBV10-2 and TRBJ2-7; D might be TRBD1 (6 bases). The V end lost 2 bases, the J end lost 2 bases, and 7 bases lay between the germline ends. Germline assignment: CDR1 WSHSY and CDR2 SAAADI. The CDR3 contains 13 residues.